Presented here are 15 T cell receptor beta chains from one specimen sequenced in a study of chronic HIV infection and antiretroviral therapy. One entry per CDR3 protein, called by TCRdb with MiXCR from the 5' RACE reads. The profile shows about 48,000 distinct CDR3 sequences, approximately 19% of them singletons. The sequencing sample was made of peripheral blood. The receptor set was obtained from an adult who had HIV and had not received antiretroviral therapy, or was an uninfected healthy control (not recorded which).

J is TRBJ1-1 and V is TRBV5-1, with TRBD1 matching over 11 bases. Germline CDR1 SGHRS, CDR2 YFSETQ. The J segment lost 9 bases and the V segment lost 3 bases, leaving 4 bases of the junction unmatched. The CDR3 runs 13 residues. The CDR3 sequence is CASSSEDRGQAFF. CDR3 DNA: TGCGCCAGCAGCTCTGAGGACAGGGGGCAAGCTTTCTTT. Using reference TRBV5-1 and TRBJ1-1 for the parts outside the CDR3, the full variable domain is KAGVTQTPRYLIKTRGQQVTLSCSPISGHRSVSWYQQTPGQGLQFLFEYFSETQRNKGNFPGRFSGRQFSNSRSEMNVSTLELGDSALYLCASSSEDRGQAFFGQGTRLTVV.

This clonotype has only a few counts. The chain couples TRBV29-1 to TRBJ2-6, with D tentatively TRBD2 (5 bases). This CDR3 has 13 residues. Germline V gene data show CDR1 as SQVTM and CDR2 as ANQGSEA. The V and J ends lost 3 bases and 2 bases respectively, with 5 bases between them. The CDR3 bases are TGCAGCGTTGAGGAGGCTGGGGCCAACGTCCTGACTTTC. It yields the protein CSVEEAGANVLTF.

The chain uses TRBV5-1 and TRBJ2-7, with TRBD2 matching over 13 bases. CDR1 SGHRS and CDR2 YFSETQ come from the germline V gene. The junction had 2 bases not matched to a gene; V was cut back by 4 bases and J by 1 base. The CDR3 extends over 15 amino acids. The CDR3 DNA reads TGCGCCAGCAGCCCGGGACTAGCGGGGTCCTACGAGCAGTACTTC. Protein: CASSPGLAGSYEQYF.

The chain combines TRBV3-1 with TRBJ2-1, with 7 nucleotides matching TRBD2. The trim removed 4 bases at V and 10 bases at J, leaving 13 bases unmatched. The CDR3 is 15 residues long. Per the germline V gene, CDR1 is LGHDT and CDR2 is YNNKEL (reference sequence). CDR3 region: CASSPPMGRAEEQFF. CDR3 in DNA: TGTGCCAGCAGCCCCCCAATGGGGAGGGCCGAGGAGCAGTTCTTC.

The rearrangement links TRBV30 to TRBJ2-1; 7 bases are a match to TRBD2. CDR1 is GTSNPN and CDR2 is SVGIG in the germline V gene (reference sequence). The V and J ends lost 0 bases and 6 bases, in that order; junction bases with no gene match: 8. The CDR3 has 15 residues. In nucleotides, the CDR3 is TGTGCCTGGAGTGTACCGTATGGGGGGGGCAATGAGCAGTTCTTC. Protein: CAWSVPYGGGNEQFF.

V and J are TRBV18 and TRBJ1-3, with D perhaps matching TRBD1 (5 bases). Germline V gene lookup returns CDR1 KGHSH and CDR2 LQKENI. The CDR3 loop spans 15 amino acids. Trimming pared 2 bases from V and 2 bases from J, leaving 10 bases between. CDR3: CASSPERGPGNTIYF. The CDR3, as DNA: TGTGCCAGCTCACCAGAACGGGGCCCTGGAAACACCATATATTTT.

The rearrangement uses TRBV4-1 and TRBJ1-2, with D perhaps TRBD1 (6 bases). The CDR3 sequence is 14 residues long. Trimming removed 1 base from V and 3 bases from J, with 9 bases in between. From germline, CDR1 is MGHRA and CDR2 YSYEKL. In DNA form, the CDR3 reads TGCGCCAGCAGCCAAGGCAGGGGTGACTATGGCTACACCTTC. This gives the protein CASSQGRGDYGYTF.

V usage is TRBV29-1 and J usage is TRBJ2-1, with D perhaps assigned TRBD1 or TRBD2 (6 bases each). V lost 6 bases and J lost 6, with 12 bases in between. This CDR3 is built from 12 residues. Germline V lookup: CDR1 SQVTM, CDR2 ANQGSEA. The CDR3 region has the DNA TGCAGCGTCCGGGGGCGCGGCAATGAGCAGTTCTTC. Amino acids: CSVRGRGNEQFF.

The V call is TRBV6-5, the J call TRBJ1-1; 8 nucleotides agree with TRBD1. V shed 5 bases, J shed 3 bases, and the junction held 5 bases outside the gene matches. CDR1 and CDR2 (germline): MNHEY, SVGAGI. The CDR3 sequence is 14 residues long. DNA for the CDR3: TGTGCCAGCAGTGGATCGACAGGGGACACTGAAGCTTTCTTT. Its protein is CASSGSTGDTEAFF.

This clonotype was counted only a few times. The chain joins TRBV28 to TRBJ2-7; D remains ambiguous. The CDR3 totals 13 residues. Per the germline V gene, CDR1 is MDHEN and CDR2 is SYDVKM. The ends were cut back, 2 bases at V and 2 bases at J, with 7 bases in the middle. CDR3 in amino acids: CASSLTAPYEQYF. For the CDR3, the DNA is TGTGCCAGCAGTTTAACTGCCCCCTACGAGCAGTACTTC.

There are a few counts of this clonotype. The rearrangement joins TRBV28 to TRBJ2-3; D remains ambiguous. V lost 7 bases, J lost 4 bases, and 9 bases lay in between. The CDR3 length is 12 residues. Germline-derived CDR1 and CDR2 are MDHEN and SYDVKM. The CDR3 sequence: CASNRLADTQYF. The CDR3 coding sequence is TGTGCCAGCAACCGACTGGCAGATACGCAGTATTTT.

This clonotype was counted between two and nine times. This chain uses TRBV29-1 with TRBJ2-5; D is unclear. V lost 4 bases, J lost 4 bases, and 10 bases lay in between. The germline V gene has CDR1 SQVTM and CDR2 ANQGSEA. The CDR3 spans 12 residues. DNA for the CDR3: TGCAGCGTTGCCCAGGCCGGAGAGACCCAGTACTTC. Encoded protein: CSVAQAGETQYF.

V is TRBV29-1 and J is TRBJ2-1; 10 nucleotides agree with TRBD2. The V gene end was trimmed by 2 bases and the J gene end by 9 bases; junction bases not matched to a gene: 4. This CDR3 is 13 amino acids long. The germline V gene encodes CDR1 SQVTM and CDR2 ANQGSEA. Written as DNA, the CDR3 is TGCAGCGTTGAACTAGCGGGAGTTAGTGAGCAGTTCTTC. Protein: CSVELAGVSEQFF.

This clonotype appeared a few times. The chain joins TRBV27 to TRBJ2-1; D is undetermined. The CDR3 contains 13 residues. V lost 4 bases, J lost 7 bases, and 11 bases lay in between. The germline CDR1 and CDR2 sequences are MNHEY and SMNVEV (reference sequence). CDR3 in amino acids: CASSWKGLNEQFF. The DNA of the CDR3 is TGTGCCAGCAGTTGGAAGGGCCTTAATGAGCAGTTCTTC.

V and J are TRBV20-1 and TRBJ2-2, with a weak D call TRBD2 (6 bases). CDR1 is DFQATT and CDR2 is SNEGSKA in the germline V gene (reference sequence). The V end lost 7 bases, the J end lost 3 bases, and 12 bases lay between the germline ends. The CDR3 spans 13 residues. DNA of the CDR3: TGCAGTGGGAGGGAATGGGACACCGGGGAGCTGTTTTTT. Protein: CSGREWDTGELFF.